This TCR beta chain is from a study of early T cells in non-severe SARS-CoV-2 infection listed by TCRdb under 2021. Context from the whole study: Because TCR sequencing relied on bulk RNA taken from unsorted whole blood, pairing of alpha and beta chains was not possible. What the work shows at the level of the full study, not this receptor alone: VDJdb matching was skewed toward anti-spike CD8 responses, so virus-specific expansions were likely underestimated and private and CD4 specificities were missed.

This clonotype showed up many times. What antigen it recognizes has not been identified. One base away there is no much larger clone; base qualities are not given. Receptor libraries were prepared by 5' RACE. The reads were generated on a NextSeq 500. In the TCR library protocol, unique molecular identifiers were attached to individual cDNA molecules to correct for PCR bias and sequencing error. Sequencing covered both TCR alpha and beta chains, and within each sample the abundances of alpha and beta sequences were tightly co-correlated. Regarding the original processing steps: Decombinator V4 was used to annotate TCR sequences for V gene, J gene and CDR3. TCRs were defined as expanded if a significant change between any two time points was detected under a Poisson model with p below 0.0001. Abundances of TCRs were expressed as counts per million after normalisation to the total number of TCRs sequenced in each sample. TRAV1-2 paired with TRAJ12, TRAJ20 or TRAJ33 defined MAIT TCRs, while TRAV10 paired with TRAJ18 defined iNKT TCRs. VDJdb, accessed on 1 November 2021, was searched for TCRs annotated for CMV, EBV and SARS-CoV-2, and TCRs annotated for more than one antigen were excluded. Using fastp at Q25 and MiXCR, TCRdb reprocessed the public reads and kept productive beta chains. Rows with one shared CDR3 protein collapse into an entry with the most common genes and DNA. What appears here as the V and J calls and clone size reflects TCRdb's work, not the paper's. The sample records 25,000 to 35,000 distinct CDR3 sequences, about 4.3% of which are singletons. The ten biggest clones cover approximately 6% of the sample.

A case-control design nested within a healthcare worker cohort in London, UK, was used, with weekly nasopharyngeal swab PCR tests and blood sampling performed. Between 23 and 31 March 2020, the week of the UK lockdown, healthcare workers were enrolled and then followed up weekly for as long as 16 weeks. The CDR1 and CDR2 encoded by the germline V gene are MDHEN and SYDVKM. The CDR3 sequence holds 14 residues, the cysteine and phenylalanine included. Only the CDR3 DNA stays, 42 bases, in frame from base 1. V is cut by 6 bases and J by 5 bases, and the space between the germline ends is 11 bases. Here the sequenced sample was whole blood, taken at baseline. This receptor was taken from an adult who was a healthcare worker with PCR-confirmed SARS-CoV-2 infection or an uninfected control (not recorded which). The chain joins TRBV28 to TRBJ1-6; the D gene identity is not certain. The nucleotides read TGTGCCAGCAGGGTCGTCCAGAATAATTCACCCCTCCACTTT. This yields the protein CASRVVQNNSPLHF.